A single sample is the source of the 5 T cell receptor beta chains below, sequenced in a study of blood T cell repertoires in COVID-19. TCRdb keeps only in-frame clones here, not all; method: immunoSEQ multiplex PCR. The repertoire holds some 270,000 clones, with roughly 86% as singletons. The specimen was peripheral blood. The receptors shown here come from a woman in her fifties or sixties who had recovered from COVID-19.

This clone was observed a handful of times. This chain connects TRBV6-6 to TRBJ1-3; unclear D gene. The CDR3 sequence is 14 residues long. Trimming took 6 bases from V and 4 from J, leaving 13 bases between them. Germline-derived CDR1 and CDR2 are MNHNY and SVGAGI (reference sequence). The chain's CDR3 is CASSRPSGGNTIYF. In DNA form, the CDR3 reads TGTGCCAGCAGCCGTCCCTCCGGGGGAAACACCATATATTTT.

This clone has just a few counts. CDR3 amino acids: CASSSPSVREQYF. The CDR3 coding sequence is TGTGCCAGCAGCTCTCCGTCGGTTAGAGAGCAGTACTTC. V gene TRBV9 combines with J gene TRBJ2-7; D unclear. Germline-derived CDR1 and CDR2 are SGDLS and YYNGEE. The CDR3 length is 13 residues. V was shortened by 4 bases and J by 7 bases, with 15 bases between the two germline ends.

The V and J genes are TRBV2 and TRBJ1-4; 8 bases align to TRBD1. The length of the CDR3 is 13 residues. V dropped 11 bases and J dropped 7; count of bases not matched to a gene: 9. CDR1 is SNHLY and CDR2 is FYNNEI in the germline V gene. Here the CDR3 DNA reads TGTGCCCGCAACGGCAGGGGGCGTGAAAAACTGTTTTTT. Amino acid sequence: CARNGRGREKLFF.

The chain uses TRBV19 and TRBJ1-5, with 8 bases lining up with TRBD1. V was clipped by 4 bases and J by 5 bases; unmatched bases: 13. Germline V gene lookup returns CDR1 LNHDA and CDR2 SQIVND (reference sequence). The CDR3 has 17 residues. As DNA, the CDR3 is TGTGCCAGTAGTACCCGCCCAGGACAGGGTCGAGATCAGCCCCAGCATTTT. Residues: CASSTRPGQGRDQPQHF.

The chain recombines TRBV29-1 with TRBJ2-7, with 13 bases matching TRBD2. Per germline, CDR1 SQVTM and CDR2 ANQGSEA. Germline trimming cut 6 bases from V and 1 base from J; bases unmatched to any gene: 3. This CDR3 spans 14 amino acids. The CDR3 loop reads CSVETSGGSYEQYF. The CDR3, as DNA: TGCAGCGTCGAGACTAGCGGGGGGTCCTACGAGCAGTACTTC.